This T cell receptor (beta chain) stems from a study of spatial heterogeneity in lung cancer (dated by TCRdb to between 2018 and 2021). Context from the whole study: Beta-chain transcripts were consistently detected in greater numbers than alpha-chain transcripts, which likely reflected higher beta-chain transcript abundance. TCR repertoire features were related to nonsynonymous mutation counts determined by whole-exome sequencing of tumor tissue. At surgery, about 210 tumor regions, 61 to 75 matched nontumor lung samples and 45 to 60 PBMC samples were TCR-sequenced for both alpha and beta chains. In the raw uncorrected reads, each unique combination of TCR and UMI appeared more than ten times on average. TCR alpha and beta repertoires were quantitatively compared across multiple tumor regions, matched nontumor lung and blood in non-small cell lung cancer. In tumor regions, TCR transcript counts showed a strong correlation with a T cell transcriptional module score from matched bulk RNA-seq.

The library was prepared using 5' RACE. Sequencing instrument: NextSeq 500. The TCR library protocol attached a unique molecular identifier to each TCR cDNA molecule to allow correction of PCR and sequencing errors. For the original study's pipeline: Decombinator tools were used for TCR identification, UMI-based error correction and CDR3 extraction. Expanded TCRs were defined as those above a frequency of 2 per 1,000, corresponding to the top 1% of the tumor frequency distribution. Expanded tumor TCRs statistically deemed absent (corrected P<0.05) from at least one tumor region were classed as regional, and all other expanded tumor TCRs were classed as ubiquitous. Rényi diversity was computed with the R vegan package after subsampling each repertoire 100 times to 5,000 TCRs. CDR3 similarity networks were built from amino acid triplet string-kernel similarity, with CDR3s being connected when pairwise similarity was above 0.82. TCRdb itself trimmed the public reads at Q25 with fastp, ran MiXCR and retained productive beta chains. Rows are unified per CDR3 protein, each entry keeping the most common DNA and genes. The V and J calls here are based on TCRdb, not the publication. The sample table contains about 9,400 distinct CDR3 sequences; only one count was recorded for about 6.3% of them. Over 9.5% of the sample is held by the ten biggest clonotypes.

General findings and caveats noted by the study authors: Additional single-cell paired TCR alpha and beta sequencing was considered necessary to confirm, at a functional level, the hypothesis that regional TCRs recognize regional mutations. The number of expanded intratumoral alpha and beta TCRs correlated with the tumor nonsynonymous mutation count. TCR-seq coverage of tumor T cells was estimated to be only about 6.7% for alpha chains and more than 11% for beta chains. The count of ubiquitous expanded TCRs correlated with the count of ubiquitous nonsynonymous mutations, and the count of regional expanded TCRs correlated with the count of regional nonsynonymous mutations.

This clonotype has ten or more counts. It has no known antigen specificity. The input lacks base qualities; no much larger clone sits a single base away. Taken from cysteine to phenylalanine, the CDR3 has 16 residues. Only the CDR3 DNA is retained, 48 bases long and in frame from the first base. CDR1 LGHNA and CDR2 YNFKEQ were looked up in the germline V gene. V is cut by 1 base and J by 2 bases, and the space between the germline ends is 15 bases. The sample's time point label, decoded: sample taken at primary tumor resection. Donors were some 67 patients with early-stage, untreated non-small cell lung cancer from the lung TRACERx cohort. Without any cell sorting, TCR sequencing was performed on whole RNA extracted either from tumor and nontumor lung tissue or from cryopreserved PBMC samples. Only patients with enough RNA available from two or more tumor regions were chosen for TCR sequencing. Tumor and adjacent nontumor lung specimens were reviewed by a lung pathologist before selection.

The source of this sequence is a male donor with early-stage non-small cell lung cancer. The chain is assembled from TRBV4-2 and TRBJ2-7; the D gene cannot be resolved reliably. The specimen was lung tumor tissue, collected at surgery. The CDR3 corresponds to CASSQVISGHTYEQYF. The sequenced DNA is TGTGCCAGCAGCCAAGTGATTTCCGGGCACACCTACGAGCAGTACTTC.